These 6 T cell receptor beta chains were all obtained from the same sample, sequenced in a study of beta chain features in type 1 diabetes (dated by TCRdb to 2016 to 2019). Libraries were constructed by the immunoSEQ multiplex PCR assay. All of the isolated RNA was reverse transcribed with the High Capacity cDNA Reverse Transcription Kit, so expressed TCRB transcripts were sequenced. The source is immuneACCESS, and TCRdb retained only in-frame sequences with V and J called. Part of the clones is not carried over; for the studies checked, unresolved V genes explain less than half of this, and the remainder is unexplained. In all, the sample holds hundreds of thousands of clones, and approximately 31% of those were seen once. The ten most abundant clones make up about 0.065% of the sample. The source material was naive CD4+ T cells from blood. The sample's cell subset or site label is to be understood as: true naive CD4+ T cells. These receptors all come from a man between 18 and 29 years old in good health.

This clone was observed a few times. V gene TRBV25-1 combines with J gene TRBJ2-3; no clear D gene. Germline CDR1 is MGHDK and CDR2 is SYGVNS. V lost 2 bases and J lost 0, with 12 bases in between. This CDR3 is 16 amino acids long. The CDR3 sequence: CASSEGLHSSTDTQYF. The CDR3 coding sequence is TGTGCCAGCAGTGAAGGGTTACACTCTAGCACAGATACGCAGTATTTT.

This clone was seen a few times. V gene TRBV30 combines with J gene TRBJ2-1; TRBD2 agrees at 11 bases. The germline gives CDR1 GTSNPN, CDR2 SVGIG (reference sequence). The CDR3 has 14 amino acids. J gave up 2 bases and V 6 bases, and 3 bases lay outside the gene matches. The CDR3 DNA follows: TGTGCCTGTCAGACTAGCGGGGCCTACAATGAGCAGTTCTTC. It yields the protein CACQTSGAYNEQFF.

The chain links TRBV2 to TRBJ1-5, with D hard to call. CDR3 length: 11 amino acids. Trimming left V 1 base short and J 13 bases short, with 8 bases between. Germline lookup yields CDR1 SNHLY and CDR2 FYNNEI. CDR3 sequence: CASSEVTVQHF. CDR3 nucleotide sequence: TGTGCCAGCAGTGAAGTCACCGTTCAGCATTTT.

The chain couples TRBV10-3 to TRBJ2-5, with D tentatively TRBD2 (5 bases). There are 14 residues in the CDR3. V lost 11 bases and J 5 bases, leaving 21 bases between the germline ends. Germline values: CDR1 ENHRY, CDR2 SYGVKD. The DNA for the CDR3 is TGTGCCGTCCACTCGGGGTTGGAAGAGGAGACCCAGTACTTC. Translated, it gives CAVHSGLEEETQYF.

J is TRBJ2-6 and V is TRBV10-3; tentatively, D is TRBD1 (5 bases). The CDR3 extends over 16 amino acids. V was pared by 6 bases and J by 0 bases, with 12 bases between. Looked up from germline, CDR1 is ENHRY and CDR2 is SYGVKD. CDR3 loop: CAIRNQGISGANVLTF. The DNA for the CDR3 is TGTGCCATCAGAAATCAGGGAATCTCTGGGGCCAACGTCCTGACTTTC.

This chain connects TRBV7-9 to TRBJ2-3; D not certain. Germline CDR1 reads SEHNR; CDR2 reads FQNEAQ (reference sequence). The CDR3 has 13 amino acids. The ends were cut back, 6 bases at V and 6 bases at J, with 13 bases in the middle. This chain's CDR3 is CASSLGEPDTQYF. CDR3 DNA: TGTGCCAGCAGTCTTGGAGAACCGGATACGCAGTATTTT.